There are a few counts of the clone carrying this T cell receptor beta chain. TCRdb's table, derived via immunoSEQ multiplex PCR, lists solely in-frame clones and lacks some. The data hold about 65,000 clones, with approximately 93% observed a single time. The sample comes from a study of blood T cell repertoires in COVID-19. The CDR3 contains 15 residues. Unmatched junction bases numbered 6, after V lost 2 bases and J lost 6 bases. Germline CDR1 and CDR2: MDHEN and SYDVKM. Source material: peripheral blood. J is TRBJ1-5 and V is TRBV28; 8 bases fit TRBD1. The receptor's source is a man between 65 and 79 years old with active COVID-19. CDR3 in DNA: TGTGCCAGCAGTTTAGTATCAGGGGGCTTTCAGCCCCAGCATTTT. Its protein product is CASSLVSGGFQPQHF.